Included here is one T cell receptor beta chain sequence, with context. V lost 5 bases, J lost 4 bases, and 8 bases stayed unmatched. CDR3 length: 15 residues. Germline V CDR1 and CDR2: GTSNPN, SVGIG (reference sequence). A multiplex PCR was run with 60 Vbeta primers and 13 Jbeta primers. Assay used: immunoSEQ multiplex PCR; TCRdb lists only in-frame clones, some missing. The sample holds 100,000 to 130,000 clones; about 80% are singletons and the top ten take under 3.5%. The sample originates from a study of cytomegalovirus exposure and HLA in healthy donors. The receptor comes from a man aged 30 to 39 in good health and CMV-seropositive. The rearrangement uses TRBV30 and TRBJ2-1; TRBD1 agrees at 10 bases. Sequencing was performed on PBMCs. In DNA form, the CDR3 reads TGTGCCTGGGACAGGGGGCTGGAAAAGTACAATGAGCAGTTCTTC. It codes for CAWDRGLEKYNEQFF.